The sequence of this TCR beta chain was determined in a study of blood T cells in healthy people across ages. A second roughly 6 to 11 cycle PCR used barcoded and J-beta primers. TCRdb called the 5' RACE reads again in MiXCR, with one record for every CDR3 protein. The data show around 780,000 distinct CDR3 sequences, roughly 24% seen once. On this clonotype itself: Its antigen is still unknown.

Findings of the study overall: In older individuals, TCR beta diversity per million T cells was lower, falling roughly linearly with age.

This CDR3 region has 14 residues. Germline CDR1 is SGDLS and CDR2 is YYNGEE. V shed 0 bases and J shed 3 bases, with 6 bases lying between them. The same data also contributed to another study, on T cells of mothers and their children. Per that paper: M1S, a second-PCR primer, added sample barcodes and 2-4 random nucleotides. Slightly higher overlap, not significant, was seen in related mother-child pairs than in unrelated pairs.

The source is a boy aged 10-17 years in good health. This chain uses TRBV9 with TRBJ2-2; D unresolved. Sequenced input: blood. DNA for the CDR3: TGTGCCAGCAGCGTAGGTAGATACACCGGGGAGCTGTTTTTT. Its protein product is CASSVGRYTGELFF. Full variable domain (rest looked up from reference TRBV9 and TRBJ2-2): DSGVTQTPKHLITATGQRVTLRCSPRSGDLSVYWYQQSLDQGLQFLIQYYNGEERAKGNILERFSAQQFPDLHSELNLSSLELGDSALYFCASSVGRYTGELFFGEGSRLTVL.